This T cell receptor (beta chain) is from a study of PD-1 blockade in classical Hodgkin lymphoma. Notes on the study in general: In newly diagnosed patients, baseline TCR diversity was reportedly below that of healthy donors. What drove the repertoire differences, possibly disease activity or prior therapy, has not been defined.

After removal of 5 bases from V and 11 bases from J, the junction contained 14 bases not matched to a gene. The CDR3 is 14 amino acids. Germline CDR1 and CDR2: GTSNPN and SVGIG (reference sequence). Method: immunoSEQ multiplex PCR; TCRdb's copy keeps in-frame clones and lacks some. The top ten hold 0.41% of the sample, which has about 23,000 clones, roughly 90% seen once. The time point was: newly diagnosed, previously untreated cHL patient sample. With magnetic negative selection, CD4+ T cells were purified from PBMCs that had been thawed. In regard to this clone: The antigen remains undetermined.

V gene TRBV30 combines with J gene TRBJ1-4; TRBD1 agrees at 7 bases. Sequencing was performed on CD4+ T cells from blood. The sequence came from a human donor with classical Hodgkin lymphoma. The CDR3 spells CAWATGAALNKLFF. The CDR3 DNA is TGTGCCTGGGCAACAGGGGCGGCCCTGAACAAACTGTTTTTT.